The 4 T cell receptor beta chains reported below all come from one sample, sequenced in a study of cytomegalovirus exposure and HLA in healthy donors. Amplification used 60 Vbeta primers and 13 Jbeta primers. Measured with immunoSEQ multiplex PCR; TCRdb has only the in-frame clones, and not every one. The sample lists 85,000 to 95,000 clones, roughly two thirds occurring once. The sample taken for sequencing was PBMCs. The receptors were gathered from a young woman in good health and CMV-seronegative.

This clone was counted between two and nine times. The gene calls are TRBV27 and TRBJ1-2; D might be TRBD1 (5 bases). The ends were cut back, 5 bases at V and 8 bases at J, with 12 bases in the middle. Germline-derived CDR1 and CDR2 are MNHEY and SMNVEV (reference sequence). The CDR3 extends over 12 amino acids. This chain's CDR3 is CASSPRGAGYTF. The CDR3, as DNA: TGTGCCAGCAGTCCCCGTGGGGCAGGCTACACCTTC.

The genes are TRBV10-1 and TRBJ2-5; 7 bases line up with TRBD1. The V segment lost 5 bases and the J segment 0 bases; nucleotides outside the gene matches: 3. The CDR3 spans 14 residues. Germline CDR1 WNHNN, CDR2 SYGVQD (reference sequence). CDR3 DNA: TGCGCCAGCAGTTCAGGGGGAAACCAAGAGACCCAGTACTTC. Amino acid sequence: CASSSGGNQETQYF.

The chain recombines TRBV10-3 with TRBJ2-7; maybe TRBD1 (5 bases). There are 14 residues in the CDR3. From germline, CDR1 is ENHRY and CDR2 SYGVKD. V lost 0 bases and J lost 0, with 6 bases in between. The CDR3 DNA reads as TGTGCCATCAGTGAGTCGACAGTCTCCTACGAGCAGTACTTC. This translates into CAISESTVSYEQYF.

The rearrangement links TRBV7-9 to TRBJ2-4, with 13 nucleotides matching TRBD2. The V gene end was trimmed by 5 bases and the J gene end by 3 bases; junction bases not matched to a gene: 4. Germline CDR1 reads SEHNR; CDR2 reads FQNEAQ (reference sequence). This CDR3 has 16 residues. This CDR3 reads CASSAGLAGDKNIQYF. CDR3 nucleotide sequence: TGTGCCAGCAGCGCCGGACTAGCGGGAGACAAAAACATTCAGTACTTC.